This TCR beta chain was documented in a study of blood T cell repertoires in COVID-19. Study-wide context: Material from acute and convalescent COVID-19 was sourced from the United States, Italy and Spain. PBMCs, B-cell-depleted T cells, or T cells were the source of the cDNA or gDNA that made up the material.

Per the original data handling: For nucleated cells, counts were estimated from reference gene primer amplification. The method was immunoSEQ multiplex PCR; TCRdb's version includes in-frame clones alone and lacks a portion of them. V and J calls plus clone size are reproduced from that table; the DNA served to infer D and trimming. The data show 140,000 to 150,000 clones, with 82% seen just once and roughly 15% held by the top ten. The clonotype was recovered from a human donor with acute or convalescent COVID-19. The donor label of this sample is uncertain. Input material: peripheral blood.

DNA for the CDR3: TGTGCCTGGAGCCCCGGGACAGGGGGCGAGAGAGATACGCAGTATTTT. It translates to CAWSPGTGGERDTQYF. The chain recombines TRBV30 with TRBJ2-3; 12 nucleotides line up with TRBD1. This CDR3 is 16 amino acids long. Germline CDR1 GTSNPN, CDR2 SVGIG (reference sequence). Trimming removed 3 bases from V and 5 bases from J; junction bases left unmatched: 9.